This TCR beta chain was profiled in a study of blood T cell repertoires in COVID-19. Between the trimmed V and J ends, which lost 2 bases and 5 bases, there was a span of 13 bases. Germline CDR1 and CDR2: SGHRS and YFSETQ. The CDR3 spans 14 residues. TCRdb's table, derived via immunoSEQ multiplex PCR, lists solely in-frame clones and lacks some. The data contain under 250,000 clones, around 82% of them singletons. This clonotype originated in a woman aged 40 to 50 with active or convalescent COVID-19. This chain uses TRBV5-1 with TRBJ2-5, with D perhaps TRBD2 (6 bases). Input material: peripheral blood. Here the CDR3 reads CASSLTAGYETQYF. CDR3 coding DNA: TGCGCCAGCAGCTTAACGGCGGGGTATGAGACCCAGTACTTC. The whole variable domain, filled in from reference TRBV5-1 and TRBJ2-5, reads KAGVTQTPRYLIKTRGQQVTLSCSPISGHRSVSWYQQTPGQGLQFLFEYFSETQRNKGNFPGRFSGRQFSNSRSEMNVSTLELGDSALYLCASSLTAGYETQYFGPGTRLLVL.